The 28 T cell receptor beta chains below come from one sample, sequenced in a study of a mutant IDH1 vaccine in newly diagnosed glioma. These TCRs are of unknown antigen specificity. This sample's time point: week 5, during vaccination. Doses consisted of 300 ug of mutant IDH1 20-mer peptide each, paired with topical imiquimod. Sequencing was performed with immunoSEQ multiplex PCR; in TCRdb, only in-frame clones are kept and a portion is missing. Counted here are under 70,000 clones, about 88% occurring once; the ten biggest clones make up around 7%. This material consisted of PBMCs, taken from a glioma patient whose treatment included an IDH1 peptide vaccine. The receptors were gathered from a woman aged 45-59 years with glioma.

Only one count was recorded for this clone. The genes are TRBV19 and TRBJ1-2; a weak D match, TRBD1 (5 bases). Trimming cost V 5 bases and J 8 bases, with 15 bases left between them. The CDR3 totals 13 residues. Germline CDR1 is LNHDA and CDR2 is SQIVND (reference sequence). The CDR3 DNA is TGTGCCAGTAGTTCTACAGGCGAAGGGGGCTACACCTTC. It specifies CASSSTGEGGYTF.

This clone was counted once. V gene TRBV19 combines with J gene TRBJ1-4, with a weak D call TRBD1 (6 bases). Germline CDR1 is LNHDA and CDR2 is SQIVND (reference sequence). The germline V and J ends were trimmed by 7 bases and 8 bases, with 17 bases remaining between them. The CDR3 consists of 14 residues. CDR3 residues: CASIEQGRTEKLFF. As DNA, the CDR3 is TGTGCCAGTATTGAACAGGGTCGGACGGAAAAACTGTTTTTT.

This chain links TRBV7-8 with TRBJ2-1; 7 bases are a match to TRBD1. This CDR3 region has 13 residues. The V gene end was trimmed by 6 bases and the J gene end by 9 bases; junction bases not matched to a gene: 8. In germline, CDR1 is SGHVS, CDR2 FQNEAQ. The CDR3 DNA is TGTGCCAGCAGTCTAGGGACAGCCGGTGAGCAGTTCTTC. Translated, it gives CASSLGTAGEQFF.

This rearrangement joins TRBV19 to TRBJ2-7; 10 bases map to TRBD1. The CDR3 contains 16 residues. CDR1 is LNHDA and CDR2 is SQIVND in the germline V gene (reference sequence). Trimming removed 5 bases from V and 3 bases from J; junction bases left unmatched: 10. The CDR3 nucleotides are TGTGCCAGTAGTCACCCGGGAGGACAGGGGGTCTACGAGCAGTACTTC. Protein product: CASSHPGGQGVYEQYF.

J is TRBJ1-1 and V is TRBV5-1; 12 bases line up with TRBD1. J lost 7 bases, V lost 0 bases, and 10 bases had no gene match. The germline V gene encodes CDR1 SGHRS and CDR2 YFSETQ. There are 17 residues in the CDR3. The CDR3 reads CASSLDPGQGARGEAFF. CDR3 DNA sequence: TGCGCCAGCAGCTTGGACCCGGGACAGGGGGCTCGAGGTGAAGCTTTCTTT.

The chain links TRBV30 to TRBJ1-5; no clear D. V was clipped by 1 base and J by 4 bases, with 8 bases between them. The CDR3 runs to 13 residues. From germline, CDR1 is GTSNPN and CDR2 SVGIG (reference sequence). Here the CDR3 reads CAWSATDNQPQHF. The CDR3 nucleotides are TGTGCCTGGAGTGCCACAGATAATCAGCCCCAGCATTTT.

The rearrangement uses TRBV7-9 and TRBJ2-2; D is ambiguous. This CDR3 comprises 12 residues. The germline V gene encodes CDR1 SEHNR and CDR2 FQNEAQ (reference sequence). Trimming removed 7 bases from V and 1 base from J, with 4 bases in between. The DNA of the CDR3 is TGTGCCAGCACAGTGAACACCGGGGAGCTGTTTTTT. It is translated as CASTVNTGELFF.

This sequence joins TRBV11-1 and TRBJ1-2, with a tentative D call TRBD1 (5 bases). This CDR3 comprises 15 residues. V was cut by 5 bases and J by 3 bases, with 16 bases left in between. Per the germline V gene, CDR1 is SGHAT and CDR2 is FQDESV (reference sequence). CDR3 protein: CASSPRDGGDYGYTF. The CDR3 nucleotides are TGTGCCAGCAGCCCCCGGGACGGAGGAGACTATGGCTACACCTTC.

The J gene is TRBJ1-3, the V gene TRBV2; D remains unclear. The CDR3 runs to 14 residues. Trimming shortened V by 4 bases and J by 1 base, and 8 bases separated the two germline ends. Germline V gene lookup returns CDR1 SNHLY and CDR2 FYNNEI. CDR3 residues: CASSGRSSGNTIYF. The CDR3 DNA follows: TGTGCCAGCAGTGGCAGAAGTTCTGGAAACACCATATATTTT.

As DNA, the CDR3 is TGTGCCACCAGCGCGGCAGGGGCCAACGTCCTGACTTTC. Translated: CATSAAGANVLTF. The rearrangement joins TRBV15 to TRBJ2-6; D is unclear. V was shortened by 5 bases and J by 4 bases, with 6 bases between the two germline ends. The CDR3 loop spans 13 amino acids. CDR1 and CDR2 (germline): LNHNV, YYDKDF (reference sequence). The entire variable domain, with the rest obtained from reference TRBV15 and TRBJ2-6, is as follows: DAMVIQNPRYQVTQFGKPVTLSCSQTLNHNVMYWYQQKSSQAPKLLFHYYDKDFNNEADTPDNFQSRRPNTSFCFLDIRSPGLGDTAMYLCATSAAGANVLTFGAGSRLTVL.

This chain connects TRBV5-1 to TRBJ2-5; 11 bases are shared with TRBD2. The germline V gene has CDR1 SGHRS and CDR2 YFSETQ. The junction had 2 bases not matched to a gene; V was cut back by 1 base and J by 3 bases. The CDR3 has 15 residues. CDR3 amino acids: CASSLTSGGEETQYF. CDR3 in DNA: TGCGCCAGCAGCTTGACTAGCGGGGGTGAAGAGACCCAGTACTTC.

The rearrangement uses TRBV5-1 and TRBJ1-1, with D possibly being TRBD1 (5 bases). From germline, CDR1 is SGHRS and CDR2 YFSETQ. The CDR3 is made up of 14 amino acids. Trimming stripped 2 bases from V and 1 base from J, with 9 bases between. The CDR3: CASSFSGKNTEAFF. The DNA of the CDR3 is TGCGCCAGCAGCTTCTCAGGGAAGAACACTGAAGCTTTCTTT.

The V call is TRBV5-4, the J call TRBJ2-5; D call uncertain. Trimming removed 4 bases from V and 0 bases from J, with 1 base in between. CDR1 SGHNT and CDR2 YYREEE come from the germline V gene (reference sequence). CDR3 length: 11 amino acids. The CDR3 DNA sequence: TGTGCCAGCAGCAACCAAGAGACCCAGTACTTC. It specifies CASSNQETQYF.

The CDR3 is CAWSVRAGKASGNTIYF. The CDR3 DNA is TGTGCCTGGAGTGTACGGGCAGGGAAAGCCTCTGGAAACACCATATATTTT. This chain joins TRBV30 and TRBJ1-3; TRBD1 might be the D (5 bases). Germline V gene lookup returns CDR1 GTSNPN and CDR2 SVGIG (reference sequence). The CDR3 is made up of 17 amino acids. The ends were cut back, 0 bases at V and 0 bases at J, with 15 bases in the middle.

The J gene is TRBJ2-7, the V gene TRBV29-1, with 11 bases that match TRBD2. The CDR3 is made up of 17 amino acids. Unmatched junction bases numbered 11, after V lost 4 bases and J lost 0 bases. Germline loops: CDR1 SQVTM, CDR2 ANQGSEA. The CDR3 DNA follows: TGCAGCGTTGTTTTGCTAGCGGGGGGCCCGACCTCCTACGAGCAGTACTTC. Translation: CSVVLLAGGPTSYEQYF.

The genes are TRBV6-6 and TRBJ2-3; D unresolved. CDR1 and CDR2 (germline): MNHNY, SVGAGI (reference sequence). The CDR3 runs 15 residues. Trimming removed 0 bases from V and 6 bases from J, with 13 bases in between. CDR3 sequence: CASSYSTPRGDTQYF. The CDR3 DNA follows: TGTGCCAGCAGTTACTCGACACCGCGCGGTGATACGCAGTATTTT.

In this sample, this clone turned up once. The chain joins TRBV4-1 to TRBJ1-2, with 10 positions matching TRBD1. This CDR3 spans 17 amino acids. Germline CDR1 reads MGHRA; CDR2 reads YSYEKL. Trimming removed 1 base from V and 0 bases from J; junction bases left unmatched: 5. CDR3 sequence reads: CASSQGDRGPSNYGYTF. As DNA, the CDR3 is TGCGCCAGCAGCCAAGGGGACAGGGGACCTTCTAACTATGGCTACACCTTC.

The genes are TRBV14 and TRBJ1-6, with a possible D match to TRBD1 (5 bases). The CDR3 has 14 amino acids. Germline V gene sequence: CDR1 SGHDN, CDR2 FVKESK. Trimming removed 4 bases at V and 7 bases at J, with 11 bases between. The CDR3 protein is CASSPLTANSPLHF. CDR3 in DNA: TGTGCCAGCAGCCCCCTGACAGCGAATTCACCCCTCCACTTT.

The chain couples TRBV5-1 to TRBJ2-3, with 7 bases identical to TRBD1. Losses at the gene ends were 4 bases for V and 9 bases for J; bases not matched to a gene: 14. The germline V gene has CDR1 SGHRS and CDR2 YFSETQ. The CDR3 is 15 amino acids. CDR3 amino acids: CASSVGTAAPPTQYF. The CDR3 DNA reads as TGCGCCAGCAGCGTTGGGACAGCAGCCCCGCCGACGCAGTATTTT.

The rearrangement uses TRBV7-2 and TRBJ2-7; D gene unclear. V shed 5 bases and J shed 6 bases, with 8 bases lying between them. The CDR3 has 11 amino acids. Looked up from germline, CDR1 is SGHTA and CDR2 is FQGNSA. CDR3 nucleotides: TGTGCCAGCAGCCCCCGTATCGAGCAGTACTTC. The encoded protein is CASSPRIEQYF.

The rearrangement joins TRBV6-5 to TRBJ1-5; 7 bases are shared with TRBD1. The germline CDR1 and CDR2 sequences are MNHEY and SVGAGI. The CDR3 covers 14 residues. The trim removed 6 bases at V and 5 bases at J, leaving 7 bases unmatched. Here the CDR3 reads CASRPGQLYQPQHF. The CDR3 DNA reads TGTGCCAGCAGGCCGGGACAGCTGTATCAGCCCCAGCATTTT.

The chain employs TRBV30 and TRBJ2-5; tentative D call: TRBD2 (6 bases). Trimming took off 2 bases at V and 5 bases at J, with 9 bases between the two ends. CDR1 GTSNPN and CDR2 SVGIG come from the germline V gene (reference sequence). The CDR3 loop spans 12 amino acids. The DNA for the CDR3 is TGTGCCTGGAGTCTCGGAGGGGAGACCCAGTACTTC. This codes for CAWSLGGETQYF.

The chain couples TRBV5-1 to TRBJ2-3; 9 bases match TRBD2. The junction had 9 bases not matched to a gene; V was cut back by 4 bases and J by 6 bases. CDR3 length equals 15 residues. Germline CDR1 is SGHRS and CDR2 is YFSETQ. This CDR3 reads CASSPASGERDTQYF. The CDR3 DNA is TGCGCCAGCAGCCCTGCTAGCGGGGAAAGGGATACGCAGTATTTT.

The rearrangement links TRBV13 to TRBJ1-5; 8 nucleotides agree with TRBD1. CDR1 is PRHDT, CDR2 FYEKMQ, per germline (reference sequence). The ends lost 3 bases at V and 3 bases at J; junction bases unmatched: 16. The CDR3 spans 19 residues. CDR3 nucleotide sequence: TGTGCCAGCAGCTTGGGGGGGTCTCCGGGGACAGGAGCCAATCAGCCCCAGCATTTT. Residues: CASSLGGSPGTGANQPQHF.

The table lists this clone with a few counts. The chain recombines TRBV9 with TRBJ1-4; 7 bases align to TRBD1. The J segment lost 7 bases and the V segment lost 0 bases, leaving 0 bases of the junction unmatched. The germline CDR1 and CDR2 sequences are SGDLS and YYNGEE. This CDR3 spans 13 amino acids. CDR3 in amino acids: CASSVDRGEKLFF. CDR3 nucleotide sequence: TGTGCCAGCAGCGTAGACAGGGGTGAAAAACTGTTTTTT.

The chain employs TRBV6-1 and TRBJ1-3, with TRBD1 matching 8 bases. Germline CDR1 and CDR2: MNHNS and SASEGT. The CDR3 has 14 residues. With V trimmed by 11 bases and J by 2 bases, 8 bases remained unmatched. CDR3: CAGQPGQAGNTIYF. The CDR3 coding sequence is TGTGCCGGTCAACCGGGACAGGCTGGAAACACCATATATTTT.

The rearrangement links TRBV6-5 to TRBJ1-3; TRBD1 might be the D (5 bases). The CDR3 has 14 residues. V dropped 8 bases and J dropped 0 bases, with 11 bases sitting between them. Germline V gene lookup returns CDR1 MNHEY and CDR2 SVGAGI. The CDR3, as DNA: TGTGCCAGCTCCTGGGACCTCTCTGGAAACACCATATATTTT. Translated, it gives CASSWDLSGNTIYF.

The CDR3: CASSLRGDAGTQYF. The DNA for the CDR3 is TGTGCCAGCAGCTTAAGAGGAGACGCTGGGACCCAGTACTTC. The genes are TRBV7-3 and TRBJ2-5; D is uncertain. This CDR3 contains 14 residues. Germline values: CDR1 SGHTA, CDR2 FQGTGA. V was cut by 1 base and J by 7 bases, with 13 bases left in between.